The rows below give T cell receptor beta chains drawn from one sample of a study of T cells in Graves' hyperthyroidism and ophthalmopathy. TCRdb analysed the multiplex PCR reads with MiXCR anew, one entry per CDR3 protein. The sample lists under 450,000 distinct CDR3 sequences, around 14% seen once, with roughly 15% in the top ten. The sample comprised blood. The origin of the receptors is a woman aged 18-30 years with Graves' hyperthyroidism. Each CDR3 is given with its conserved first and last residue. Each record gives: CDR3 protein, CDR3 DNA, D gene, clone size, J gene, V gene, CDR3 length. A D gene is named only where the DNA matches it firmly. Size is omitted from some rows. Given values are once, few, many or a class for expanded clones.

cdr3_aa: CASSFTLNTEAFF
cdr3_nt: TGTGCCAGCAGTTTCACCTTGAACACTGAAGCTTTCTTT
d_call: -
clone_size: many
j_call: TRBJ1-1
v_call: TRBV28
cdr3_length: 13

cdr3_aa: CASSFWGRGTDTQYF
cdr3_nt: TGTGCCAGCAGTTTTTGGGGGAGAGGCACAGATACGCAGTATTTT
d_call: -
clone_size: few
j_call: TRBJ2-3
v_call: TRBV12-3/TRBV12-4
cdr3_length: 15

cdr3_aa: CASSLVRSSYEQYF
cdr3_nt: TGTGCCAGCAGTTTAGTCCGAAGCTCCTACGAGCAGTACTTC
d_call: -
clone_size: few
j_call: TRBJ2-7
v_call: TRBV28
cdr3_length: 14

cdr3_aa: CASSSTWGQGYTEAFF
cdr3_nt: TGCGCCAGCAGCTCCACGTGGGGACAGGGGTACACTGAAGCTTTCTTT
d_call: TRBD1
clone_size: many
j_call: TRBJ1-1
v_call: TRBV5-1
cdr3_length: 16

cdr3_aa: CASSQVAGGYNEQFF
cdr3_nt: TGTGCCAGCAGCCAAGTTGCGGGGGGGTACAATGAGCAGTTCTTC
d_call: TRBD2
clone_size: -
j_call: TRBJ2-1
v_call: TRBV3-1
cdr3_length: 15

cdr3_aa: CASSSRGGALNYGYTF
cdr3_nt: TGTGCCAGCAGCAGTCGGGGGGGCGCCCTTAACTATGGCTACACCTTC
d_call: -
clone_size: few
j_call: TRBJ1-2
v_call: TRBV6-1
cdr3_length: 16

cdr3_aa: CASKPPGRWEQFF
cdr3_nt: TGTGCCAGCAAACCCCCGGGGCGTTGGGAGCAGTTCTTC
d_call: -
clone_size: many
j_call: TRBJ2-1
v_call: TRBV27
cdr3_length: 13

cdr3_aa: CASSTRQGNRDEQYF
cdr3_nt: TGTGCCAGCAGCACAAGACAGGGGAATCGTGACGAGCAGTACTTC
d_call: TRBD1
clone_size: many
j_call: TRBJ2-7
v_call: TRBV7-9
cdr3_length: 15

cdr3_aa: CSVVSSYNEQFF
cdr3_nt: TGCAGCGTTGTCAGCTCCTACAATGAGCAGTTCTTC
d_call: -
clone_size: many
j_call: TRBJ2-1
v_call: TRBV29-1
cdr3_length: 12

cdr3_aa: CASSLDGQQNYGYTF
cdr3_nt: TGCGCCAGCAGCTTGGATGGACAGCAAAACTATGGCTACACCTTC
d_call: -
clone_size: many
j_call: TRBJ1-2
v_call: TRBV5-1
cdr3_length: 15

cdr3_aa: CASSRDRSNQPQHF
cdr3_nt: TGTGCCAGCAGCCGGGACAGGAGCAATCAGCCCCAGCATTTT
d_call: TRBD1
clone_size: many
j_call: TRBJ1-5
v_call: TRBV28
cdr3_length: 14

cdr3_aa: CASSLGEQNTNYGYTF
cdr3_nt: TGTGCCAGCAGCTTGGGGGAGCAGAATACTAACTATGGCTACACCTTC
d_call: -
clone_size: few
j_call: TRBJ1-2
v_call: TRBV5-6
cdr3_length: 16

cdr3_aa: CASSWDISGNTIYF
cdr3_nt: TGTGCCAGCAGCTGGGACATTTCTGGAAACACCATATATTTT
d_call: -
clone_size: few
j_call: TRBJ1-3
v_call: TRBV7-9
cdr3_length: 14

cdr3_aa: CASSFVIQRGPISYNEQFF
cdr3_nt: TGTGCCAGCAGTTTTGTCATTCAGCGGGGGCCAATCTCCTACAATGAGCAGTTCTTC
d_call: TRBD2
clone_size: many
j_call: TRBJ2-1
v_call: TRBV28
cdr3_length: 19

cdr3_aa: CASSFHDARADQPQYF
cdr3_nt: TGTGCCAGCAGTTTCCACGATGCAAGGGCAGATCAGCCCCAGTATTTT
d_call: -
clone_size: -
j_call: TRBJ2-3
v_call: TRBV12-3/TRBV12-4
cdr3_length: 16

cdr3_aa: CSAEVNGRNEQFF
cdr3_nt: TGCAGTGCTGAGGTAAACGGCCGTAATGAGCAGTTCTTC
d_call: -
clone_size: many
j_call: TRBJ2-1
v_call: TRBV20-1
cdr3_length: 13

cdr3_aa: CASSPLRGAYNEQFF
cdr3_nt: TGTGCCAGCAGTCCCTTGAGGGGAGCCTACAATGAGCAGTTCTTC
d_call: -
clone_size: many
j_call: TRBJ2-1
v_call: TRBV28
cdr3_length: 15

cdr3_aa: CASSLSGAHNSPLHF
cdr3_nt: TGTGCCAGCAGCTTATCCGGGGCCCATAATTCACCCCTCCACTTT
d_call: -
clone_size: few
j_call: TRBJ1-6
v_call: TRBV7-3
cdr3_length: 15

cdr3_aa: CASSPRGGVAGANVLTF
cdr3_nt: TGTGCCAGCAGCCCGAGGGGAGGGGTCGCTGGGGCCAACGTCCTGACTTTC
d_call: TRBD2
clone_size: many
j_call: TRBJ2-6
v_call: TRBV7-6
cdr3_length: 17

cdr3_aa: CASSQHKRPVGGERETQYF
cdr3_nt: TGCGCCAGCAGCCAACACAAACGGCCGGTCGGAGGGGAGCGAGAGACCCAGTACTTC
d_call: -
clone_size: many
j_call: TRBJ2-5
v_call: TRBV4-3
cdr3_length: 19

cdr3_aa: CASTQITGGDEQYF
cdr3_nt: TGTGCCAGCACCCAAATCACAGGGGGTGACGAGCAGTACTTC
d_call: TRBD1
clone_size: many
j_call: TRBJ2-7
v_call: TRBV6-1
cdr3_length: 14

cdr3_aa: CASSQGDRGYEQYF
cdr3_nt: TGCGCCAGCAGCCAAGGGGACAGGGGTTACGAGCAGTACTTC
d_call: TRBD1
clone_size: -
j_call: TRBJ2-7
v_call: TRBV5-1
cdr3_length: 14

cdr3_aa: CASSQGEWKGDGYTF
cdr3_nt: TGCGCCAGCAGCCAAGGGGAGTGGAAGGGAGATGGCTACACCTTC
d_call: -
clone_size: few
j_call: TRBJ1-2
v_call: TRBV4-1
cdr3_length: 15

cdr3_aa: CASSGLRDRGQNEQFF
cdr3_nt: TGTGCCAGCAGTGGACTTAGGGACAGGGGGCAGAATGAGCAGTTCTTC
d_call: TRBD1
clone_size: many
j_call: TRBJ2-1
v_call: TRBV2
cdr3_length: 16

cdr3_aa: CTSSQETGGDLHEKYF
cdr3_nt: TGTACCAGCAGCCAGGAGACAGGGGGGGATCTTCACGAGAAGTACTTC
d_call: TRBD1
clone_size: -
j_call: TRBJ2-7
v_call: TRBV3-1
cdr3_length: 16

cdr3_aa: CASSQGGSTNEKLFF
cdr3_nt: TGTGCCAGCAGTCAAGGGGGATCAACTAATGAAAAACTGTTTTTT
d_call: -
clone_size: few
j_call: TRBJ1-4
v_call: TRBV6-1
cdr3_length: 15

cdr3_aa: CASRDTGDEDTQYF
cdr3_nt: TGCGCCAGCAGAGACACAGGGGACGAAGATACGCAGTATTTT
d_call: TRBD1
clone_size: few
j_call: TRBJ2-3
v_call: TRBV10-1
cdr3_length: 14

cdr3_aa: CASSRPGQGSVYEQYF
cdr3_nt: TGTGCCAGCAGCCGTCCGGGACAGGGATCCGTCTACGAGCAGTACTTC
d_call: TRBD1
clone_size: many
j_call: TRBJ2-7
v_call: TRBV7-9
cdr3_length: 16

cdr3_aa: CASTYGAGGGNEQFF
cdr3_nt: TGTGCCAGCACCTACGGGGCGGGGGGGGGGAATGAGCAGTTCTTC
d_call: TRBD2
clone_size: -
j_call: TRBJ2-1
v_call: TRBV6-2/TRBV6-3
cdr3_length: 15

cdr3_aa: CASSLTTGGGINYGYTF
cdr3_nt: TGTGCCAGCAGTTTAACGACAGGGGGGGGAATTAACTATGGCTACACCTTC
d_call: TRBD1
clone_size: -
j_call: TRBJ1-2
v_call: TRBV28
cdr3_length: 17

cdr3_aa: CASSDHGLPPYEQYF
cdr3_nt: TGTGCCAGCAGTGACCACGGGCTACCGCCCTACGAGCAGTACTTC
d_call: -
clone_size: -
j_call: TRBJ2-7
v_call: TRBV25-1
cdr3_length: 15

cdr3_aa: CASSALRGNNEQFF
cdr3_nt: TGTGCCAGCAGCGCCCTACGGGGGAACAATGAGCAGTTCTTC
d_call: -
clone_size: many
j_call: TRBJ2-1
v_call: TRBV11-2
cdr3_length: 14

cdr3_aa: CASSRQGAAEAFF
cdr3_nt: TGTGCCAGCAGTCGACAGGGGGCAGCTGAAGCTTTCTTT
d_call: TRBD1
clone_size: -
j_call: TRBJ1-1
v_call: TRBV6-1
cdr3_length: 13

cdr3_aa: CASSLGLAWYNEQFF
cdr3_nt: TGTGCCAGCAGCTTGGGACTAGCGTGGTACAATGAGCAGTTCTTC
d_call: TRBD2
clone_size: many
j_call: TRBJ2-1
v_call: TRBV7-2
cdr3_length: 15

cdr3_aa: CASSRSGAVVYGYTF
cdr3_nt: TGTGCCAGCAGCCGTAGCGGGGCGGTAGTCTATGGCTACACCTTC
d_call: -
clone_size: -
j_call: TRBJ1-2
v_call: TRBV27
cdr3_length: 15

cdr3_aa: CASSEGMGRGRVSLFF
cdr3_nt: TGTGCCAGCAGTGAAGGAATGGGCAGGGGGCGCGTGTCTCTGTTTTTT
d_call: TRBD1
clone_size: -
j_call: TRBJ1-4
v_call: TRBV25-1
cdr3_length: 16

cdr3_aa: CASSDRVTDTQYF
cdr3_nt: TGTGCCAGCAGTGACAGGGTCACAGATACGCAGTATTTT
d_call: -
clone_size: many
j_call: TRBJ2-3
v_call: TRBV6-1
cdr3_length: 13

cdr3_aa: CASSSRQGSNSPLHF
cdr3_nt: TGTGCCAGCAGCTCTCGTCAGGGGAGCAATTCACCCCTCCACTTT
d_call: -
clone_size: many
j_call: TRBJ1-6
v_call: TRBV7-2
cdr3_length: 15

cdr3_aa: CSGEHRGKGNYGYTF
cdr3_nt: TGCAGTGGTGAACACAGGGGGAAAGGGAACTATGGCTACACCTTC
d_call: TRBD1
clone_size: -
j_call: TRBJ1-2
v_call: TRBV20-1
cdr3_length: 15

cdr3_aa: CASSSSGMGTDTQYF
cdr3_nt: TGTGCCAGCAGTTCTAGCGGGATGGGCACAGATACGCAGTATTTT
d_call: TRBD2
clone_size: many
j_call: TRBJ2-3
v_call: TRBV28
cdr3_length: 15

cdr3_aa: CASSLFFWQSYNEQFF
cdr3_nt: TGTGCCAGCAGCTTATTCTTTTGGCAGTCCTACAATGAGCAGTTCTTC
d_call: -
clone_size: -
j_call: TRBJ2-1
v_call: TRBV7-2
cdr3_length: 16

cdr3_aa: CASSPLGGPRTGELFF
cdr3_nt: TGTGCCAGCAGCCCCCTCGGAGGGCCAAGAACCGGGGAGCTGTTTTTT
d_call: -
clone_size: many
j_call: TRBJ2-2
v_call: TRBV3-1
cdr3_length: 16

cdr3_aa: CASSYSRPGANVLTF
cdr3_nt: TGTGCCAGCAGTTACTCGCGGCCTGGGGCCAACGTCCTGACTTTC
d_call: -
clone_size: -
j_call: TRBJ2-6
v_call: TRBV6-2/TRBV6-3
cdr3_length: 15

cdr3_aa: CAWSIGQGSYEQYF
cdr3_nt: TGTGCCTGGAGTATAGGACAGGGTAGCTACGAGCAGTACTTC
d_call: TRBD1
clone_size: -
j_call: TRBJ2-7
v_call: TRBV30
cdr3_length: 14

cdr3_aa: CASRPAGQSNTGELFF
cdr3_nt: TGTGCCAGCAGACCAGCGGGACAATCGAACACCGGGGAGCTGTTTTTT
d_call: -
clone_size: few
j_call: TRBJ2-2
v_call: TRBV5-6
cdr3_length: 16

cdr3_aa: CAISETGTGSEKLFF
cdr3_nt: TGTGCCATCAGTGAGACCGGGACAGGGAGTGAAAAACTGTTTTTT
d_call: TRBD1
clone_size: -
j_call: TRBJ1-4
v_call: TRBV10-3
cdr3_length: 15

cdr3_aa: CASSFGQTSYNEQFF
cdr3_nt: TGTGCCAGCAGCTTTGGACAGACCTCCTACAATGAGCAGTTCTTC
d_call: -
clone_size: -
j_call: TRBJ2-1
v_call: TRBV5-4
cdr3_length: 15

cdr3_aa: CASSERGDSGYEQYF
cdr3_nt: TGTGCCAGCAGTGAAAGGGGGGACAGTGGCTACGAGCAGTACTTC
d_call: -
clone_size: -
j_call: TRBJ2-7
v_call: TRBV6-1
cdr3_length: 15

cdr3_aa: CASSPQHGTYEQYF
cdr3_nt: TGTGCCAGCAGCCCTCAGCACGGGACCTACGAGCAGTACTTC
d_call: -
clone_size: -
j_call: TRBJ2-7
v_call: TRBV9
cdr3_length: 14

cdr3_aa: CASRYKEGGFYEQYF
cdr3_nt: TGTGCCAGCAGATATAAAGAAGGGGGCTTTTACGAGCAGTACTTC
d_call: TRBD1
clone_size: -
j_call: TRBJ2-7
v_call: TRBV5-5
cdr3_length: 15